A selection of T cell receptor beta chains follows, all from one sample in a study of CD8+CD57+ T cells in acquired aplastic anemia. One entry per CDR3 protein results from TCRdb running MiXCR on the reads. Altogether around 430,000 distinct CDR3 sequences are present, less than 35% being singletons, with the ten largest covering roughly 0.8%. What was sequenced was sorted CD4+, CD8+, or CD8+CD57+ T cells (not recorded which) from PBMCs. These receptors came from a human donor with aplastic anemia. Each CDR3 is given with its conserved first and last residue. A D gene is named only where the DNA matches it firmly. Size is stated for part of the rows, as once, few or many counts, or as a class when the clone is expanded.

>TRBV25-1|TRBD1|TRBJ1-2|.
TGTGCCAGCAGTGAATTGCCGACAGGGGCAAGATATGGCTACACCTTC
CASSELPTGARYGYTF
>TRBV20-1|.|TRBJ2-7|many
TGCAGTGCCCCCCCCCGTCCCTACGAGCAGTACTTC
CSAPPRPYEQYF
>TRBV25-1|TRBD2|TRBJ2-1|many
TGTGCCAGCAGTTTTCTAGCGGGGGGGCCGAATGAGCAGTTCTTC
CASSFLAGGPNEQFF
>TRBV7-8|.|TRBJ2-3|.
TGTGCCAGCAGCTTGGACCCCCATCGCACAGATACGCAGTATTTT
CASSLDPHRTDTQYF
>TRBV10-3|TRBD1|TRBJ2-7|.
TGTGCCAGCAGTGATCTAGGGGGCAAGTACGAGCAGTACTTC
CASSDLGGKYEQYF
>TRBV15|TRBD2|TRBJ2-1|.
TGTGCCACCAGCAGAGTTGGGGAGGGCCCGAGCTCCTACAATGAGCAGTTCTTC
CATSRVGEGPSSYNEQFF
>TRBV20-1|.|TRBJ1-5|many
TGCAGTGCTAGAGTCAATCAGCCCCAGCATTTT
CSARVNQPQHF
>TRBV20-1|.|TRBJ1-5|many
TGCAGTGCTAGAGTGGGCATTAAGGAGCCCCAGCATTTT
CSARVGIKEPQHF
>TRBV19|TRBD1|TRBJ2-7|many
TGTGCCAGTAGTGACCGCGGGACAGGGGAAGTCTTC
CASSDRGTGEVF
>TRBV7-9|TRBD2|TRBJ2-4|.
TGTGCCAGCAGTCAAGCGGGGGGGGAAAACATTCAGTACTTC
CASSQAGGENIQYF
>TRBV2|.|TRBJ1-4|.
TGTGCCAGCAGTCGTTCGGGTACTAAAAAACTGTTTTTT
CASSRSGTKKLFF
>TRBV20-1|TRBD1|TRBJ1-1|once
TGCAGTGCCATGGACAGGGCCGCTGAAGCTTTCTTT
CSAMDRAAEAFF
>TRBV2|TRBD1|TRBJ1-2|.
TGTGCCAGCAGGGAAACCCGGGACAGGGGTCGGAGTTACACCTTC
CASRETRDRGRSYTF
>TRBV5-4|.|TRBJ1-2|.
TGTGCCAGCAGCTTGGACAGAAGAGACTATGGCTACACCTTC
CASSLDRRDYGYTF
>TRBV25-1|.|TRBJ2-7|.
TGTGCCAGCAGTCAGGGACTGGGGTTTGTCTACGAGCAGTACTTC
CASSQGLGFVYEQYF
>TRBV20-1|TRBD1|TRBJ2-7|many
TGCAGTGCCACAGGGGATGGCTACGAGCAGTACTTC
CSATGDGYEQYF
>TRBV20-1|TRBD1|TRBJ2-3|.
TGCAGTGCCCAACAGGGGGCGCGAGATACGCAGTATTTT
CSAQQGARDTQYF
>TRBV20-1|TRBD1|TRBJ2-7|.
TGCAGTGCAGGACAGGGCGGCTCGATCTACGAGCAGTACTTC
CSAGQGGSIYEQYF
>TRBV20-1|.|TRBJ2-1|.
TGCAGTGGGGGAGTTTCCTACAATGAGCAGTTCTTC
CSGGVSYNEQFF
>TRBV6-5|TRBD2|TRBJ2-7|few
TGTGCCAGCAGTTACGCCAGCGGGAGTTACGAGCAGTACTTC
CASSYASGSYEQYF
>TRBV20-1|TRBD2|TRBJ2-7|.
TGCAGTGTTTCTAGCGGGGTAATCTGCGAGCAGTACTTC
CSVSSGVICEQYF
>TRBV20-1|TRBD1|TRBJ1-6|.
TGCAGTGCCAGCAGTGTGGCAGGGGGAGATTCACCCCTCCACTTT
CSASSVAGGDSPLHF
>TRBV19|.|TRBJ1-5|many
TGTGCCAGTAATCCTACGGATCAGCCCCAGCATTTT
CASNPTDQPQHF
>TRBV5-5|TRBD2|TRBJ2-5|few
TGTGCCAGCAGCTTTTACCGGGGGGAAGAGACCCAGTACTTC
CASSFYRGEETQYF
>TRBV25-1|.|TRBJ2-7|.
TGTGCCAGCAGTTTAAGATGGGTGGCGGGAAGAGAGCAGTACTTC
CASSLRWVAGREQYF
>TRBV7-7|TRBD1|TRBJ2-3|few
TGTGCTAGCAGCTTAGCTGGGACAGGAAAACTCACAGATACGCAGTATTTT
CASSLAGTGKLTDTQYF
>TRBV7-3|.|TRBJ2-7|many
TGTGTCAGCAGCCCCGCCAGGGGCTACGAGCAGTACTTC
CVSSPARGYEQYF
>TRBV2|.|TRBJ2-1|many
TGTGCCAGCAGTACAGACAGTAATGAGCAGTTCTTC
CASSTDSNEQFF
>TRBV19|TRBD1|TRBJ2-7|many
TGTGCCAGTAGTCCGGCCGGGACAGACTCCTACGAGCAGTACTTC
CASSPAGTDSYEQYF
>TRBV29-1|TRBD1|TRBJ1-2|.
TGCAGCGTTTCCGGGACAGGGAATGGCTACACCTTC
CSVSGTGNGYTF
>TRBV29-1|.|TRBJ1-2|.
TGCAGCGTTGAAGATCAGGAGAGTCACTATGGCTACACCTTC
CSVEDQESHYGYTF
>TRBV20-1|.|TRBJ1-1|.
TGCAGTGCTAGAGACAGGGTGAAAACTGAAGCTTTCTTT
CSARDRVKTEAFF
>TRBV7-9|.|TRBJ1-1|.
TGTGCCAGCAGCTACCGGGCTGGACACACTGAAGCTTTCTTT
CASSYRAGHTEAFF
>TRBV6-2/TRBV6-3|.|TRBJ1-5|.
TGTGCCAGCAGTTACTTGCCCTACGGTGGCAATCAGCCCCAGCATTTT
CASSYLPYGGNQPQHF
>TRBV6-1|.|TRBJ2-1|.
TGTGCCAGCAGTGAGATTGGACTCGACAATGAGCAGTTCTTC
CASSEIGLDNEQFF
>TRBV5-1|TRBD2|TRBJ2-3|.
TGCGCCAGCAGCTTGGAGCCTAGCGGTTCGGCTGATACGCAGTATTTT
CASSLEPSGSADTQYF
>TRBV20-1|TRBD2|TRBJ2-5|.
TGCAGTAAATCAGAGCGGGGGAAAGAGACCCAGTACTTC
CSKSERGKETQYF
>TRBV2|.|TRBJ2-2|.
TGTGCCAGCAGTGCTAAATTCGGGGGGCCGGTGGAGCTGTTTTTT
CASSAKFGGPVELFF
>TRBV2|.|TRBJ1-2|.
TGTGCCAGCAGTGCAATGGCTGCTCTTAACTATGGCTACACCTTC
CASSAMAALNYGYTF
>TRBV2|.|TRBJ2-3|.
TGTGCCAGCAGTGGTAGGTCAGCCTGGGGTACAGATACGCAGTATTTT
CASSGRSAWGTDTQYF
>TRBV9|TRBD2|TRBJ2-1|.
TGTGCCAGCAGCCGTCTAGCGGGGGACAACAATGAGCAGTTCTTC
CASSRLAGDNNEQFF
>TRBV20-1|TRBD1|TRBJ1-6|many
TGCAGTGCTAGAGGACAGGGCTATAATTCACCCCTCCACTTT
CSARGQGYNSPLHF
>TRBV19|TRBD1|TRBJ2-7|.
TGTGCCAGCAGTCCCTCGGGACAGGGGTATTACGAGCAGTACTTC
CASSPSGQGYYEQYF
>TRBV15|.|TRBJ2-7|.
TGTGCCACCCAAAAGGAACAGGGCTACTACGAGCAGTACTTC
CATQKEQGYYEQYF
>TRBV30|TRBD2|TRBJ2-5|.
TGTGCCTGGAGTGGACTAGCGGGGAAGGAGACCCAGTACTTC
CAWSGLAGKETQYF
>TRBV2|TRBD2|TRBJ2-2|many
TGTGCCAGCAGTAGAGCGGGAGTTGGCACCGGGGAGCTGTTTTTT
CASSRAGVGTGELFF
>TRBV2|TRBD1|TRBJ1-1|many
TGTGCCACCCGGACAGGGTCGAACACTGAAGCTTTCTTT
CATRTGSNTEAFF
>TRBV2|TRBD1|TRBJ1-2|.
TGTGCCAGCAGTAAGGGGACAGGCTCAATCATCTATGGCTACACCTTC
CASSKGTGSIIYGYTF
>TRBV2|.|TRBJ2-3|many
TGTGCCAGCAGAAGGACAGAGAGCACAGATACGCAGTATTTT
CASRRTESTDTQYF
>TRBV25-1|TRBD1|TRBJ2-7|.
TGTGCCAGCAGCACGGGACAGGGGGCTTCAACCTACGAGCAGTACTTC
CASSTGQGASTYEQYF
>TRBV11-1|.|TRBJ1-2|many
TGTGCCAGCAGCTTAGCGCGCAGGGAGTGGAACGGCTACACCTTC
CASSLARREWNGYTF
>TRBV12-3/TRBV12-4|.|TRBJ2-7|.
TGTGCCAGCAGTTTAGCGGGGGGGCCCCACGAGCAGTACTTC
CASSLAGGPHEQYF
>TRBV2|.|TRBJ1-1|.
TGTGCCAGCAGCTCGGATCAGAACACTGAAACTTTCTTT
CASSSDQNTETFF
>TRBV29-1|.|TRBJ1-1|many
TGCAGCGTTGGTGGAGGGCTTGAAGCTTTCTTT
CSVGGGLEAFF
>TRBV5-1|.|TRBJ2-5|.
TGCGCCAGCAGCTTGAACCCCCGAGAGACCCAGTACTTC
CASSLNPRETQYF
>TRBV20-1|TRBD2|TRBJ2-5|.
TGCAGTGCGCCGGGACTAGCGGGTGAGACCCAGTACTTC
CSAPGLAGETQYF
>TRBV19|.|TRBJ2-2|.
TGTGCCAGTAGTCAGGGACTCCAGACCGGGGAGCTGTTTTTT
CASSQGLQTGELFF
>TRBV24-1|.|TRBJ2-2|many
TGTGCCACCAGTCAGGACAGTTACTCGACCGGGGAGCTGTTTTTT
CATSQDSYSTGELFF
>TRBV2|.|TRBJ2-6|many
TGTGCCAGCAGTGATTATGTTTCAGTCGGGGCCAACGTCCTGACTTTC
CASSDYVSVGANVLTF